What follows are 19 T cell receptor beta chains derived from one specimen sequenced in a study of blood T cell repertoires in COVID-19. TCRdb keeps only in-frame clones here, not all; method: immunoSEQ multiplex PCR. The sample holds roughly 250,000 clones, around four fifths seen once. The sequenced material came from peripheral blood. The receptors were sampled from a woman at least 80 years old with acute or convalescent COVID-19.

This clone was counted a single time. The chain has TRBV18 and TRBJ2-1; tentative D call: TRBD1 (6 bases). Looked up from germline, CDR1 is KGHSH and CDR2 is LQKENI. V was shortened by 1 base and J by 6 bases, with 13 bases between the two germline ends. The CDR3 loop spans 15 amino acids. Here the CDR3 DNA reads TGTGCCAGCTCACCACTTAACAGGGTCGGCAATGAGCAGTTCTTC. This codes for CASSPLNRVGNEQFF.

This chain joins TRBV9 and TRBJ1-2; possible D gene TRBD1, 5 bases. The CDR3 covers 17 residues. CDR1 and CDR2 (germline): SGDLS, YYNGEE. With 0 bases removed from V and 7 bases from J, the gap between germline ends came to 22 bases. CDR3 DNA sequence: TGTGCCAGCAGCGTAGGAGATCCGCGGGGCTTAAGGGGTGGCTACACCTTC. Amino acid sequence: CASSVGDPRGLRGGYTF.

This clone appeared once. The rearrangement uses TRBV28 and TRBJ1-2; TRBD1 is a possible D gene (5 bases). Germline V gene lookup returns CDR1 MDHEN and CDR2 SYDVKM. The CDR3 runs to 14 residues. The V end was cut by 4 bases, the J end by 4 bases, with 13 bases between. CDR3 bases: TGTGCCAGCAGTTCCTTGACAGTTATCTATGGCTACACCTTC. Protein product: CASSSLTVIYGYTF.

V usage is TRBV28 and J usage is TRBJ2-7, with 7 bases that match TRBD1. The CDR3 contains 15 residues. Per the germline V gene, CDR1 is MDHEN and CDR2 is SYDVKM. V dropped 2 bases and J dropped 4; count of bases not matched to a gene: 8. The CDR3 DNA sequence: TGTGCCAGCAGTTTACCCCGGACAGGCTTATACGAGCAGTACTTC. Translating it yields CASSLPRTGLYEQYF.

This clone was seen a single time. The CDR3 region is CASSLYQGQNTEAFF. CDR3 nucleotide sequence: TGTGCCAGCAGTTTATATCAGGGGCAGAACACTGAAGCTTTCTTT. The chain joins TRBV27 to TRBJ1-1; TRBD1 is a possible D gene (6 bases). The CDR3 runs 15 residues. V was cut by 1 base and J by 1 base, with 10 bases left in between. The germline V gene encodes CDR1 MNHEY and CDR2 SMNVEV (reference sequence).

This clone was recorded a few times. The chain links TRBV2 to TRBJ1-2; 8 bases agree with TRBD1. The CDR3 is 14 amino acids. V lost 4 bases, J lost 8 bases, and 9 bases stayed unmatched. The germline V gene encodes CDR1 SNHLY and CDR2 FYNNEI. CDR3 nucleotides: TGTGCCAGCAGTGCCCCGAGGCAGGGGGCGGGCTACACCTTC. Translated, it gives CASSAPRQGAGYTF.

The chain carries TRBV5-1 and TRBJ1-1; D perhaps matches TRBD1 (6 bases). This CDR3 spans 12 amino acids. Deletions cut 4 bases from V and 3 bases from J, with 7 bases between. Looked up from germline, CDR1 is SGHRS and CDR2 is YFSETQ. The CDR3 sequence is CASSRTDTEAFF. In nucleotides, the CDR3 is TGCGCCAGCAGCCGGACAGACACTGAAGCTTTCTTT.

In this sample, this clone turned up a few times. This chain uses TRBV7-9 with TRBJ1-3; perhaps TRBD1 as D (6 bases). Germline V lookup: CDR1 SEHNR, CDR2 FQNEAQ (reference sequence). There are 16 residues in the CDR3. Trimming took 5 bases from V and 2 from J, leaving 16 bases between them. The CDR3 reads CASSTPTGHTGNTIYF. CDR3 bases: TGTGCCAGCAGCACCCCGACGGGACACACTGGAAACACCATATATTTT.

The rearrangement links TRBV19 to TRBJ2-1, with 11 bases lining up with TRBD2. J lost 3 bases, V lost 7 bases, and 5 bases had no gene match. Germline V gene sequence: CDR1 LNHDA, CDR2 SQIVND (reference sequence). The CDR3 loop spans 15 amino acids. For the CDR3, the DNA is TGTGCCAGTAAGAATAGCGGGGGGGTCTACAATGAGCAGTTCTTC. Its protein is CASKNSGGVYNEQFF. Complete variable domain (other parts from reference TRBV19 and TRBJ2-1): DGGITQSPKYLFRKEGQNVTLSCEQNLNHDAMYWYRQDPGQGLRLIYYSQIVNDFQKGDIAEGYSVSREKKESFPLTVTSAQKNPTAFYLCASKNSGGVYNEQFFGPGTRLTVL.

The chain is built from TRBV15 and TRBJ1-6; D possibly corresponds to TRBD1 (6 bases). The CDR3 runs 15 residues. Germline V gene data show CDR1 as LNHNV and CDR2 as YYDKDF (reference sequence). The V gene lost 0 bases and the J gene lost 11 bases, with 14 bases spanning the gap. The CDR3 region is CATSRDLTGRPPLHF. The CDR3 DNA reads TGTGCCACCAGCAGAGATCTGACAGGTCGGCCACCCCTCCACTTT.

The gene calls are TRBV5-5 and TRBJ2-1; tentative D call: TRBD1 (6 bases). CDR3 length: 16 residues. Per the germline V gene, CDR1 is SGHKS and CDR2 is YYEKEE (reference sequence). V lost 0 bases and J lost 3, with 13 bases in between. The CDR3 DNA reads as TGTGCCAGCAGCTTGGGGAACAGGGCTATCTACAATGAGCAGTTCTTC. As protein: CASSLGNRAIYNEQFF.

About this clone: The junction shows a germline mismatch at one end, possibly a read error. V is TRBV7-7 and J is TRBJ1-4; D uncertain. This CDR3 is built from 15 residues. Germline CDR1 is SSHAT and CDR2 is FNYEAQ (reference sequence). The DNA for the CDR3 is TGTGCTAGCAGCTTAGCGGGAGGTTACAATGAAAAACTGTTTTTT. This gives the protein CASSLAGGYNEKLFF. Based on the CDR3 plus reference TRBV7-7 and TRBJ1-4, the full variable domain is GAGVSQSPRYKVTKRGQDVTLRCDPISSHATLYWYQQALGQGPEFLTYFNYEAQPDKSGLPSDRFSAERPEGSISTLTIQRTEQRDSAMYRCASSLAGGYNEKLFFGSGTQLSVL.

The V gene is TRBV5-4, the J gene TRBJ2-5; TRBD1 is a possible D gene (8 bases). This CDR3 has 15 residues. The V gene lost 4 bases and the J gene lost 0 bases, with 13 bases spanning the gap. Germline values: CDR1 SGHNT, CDR2 YYREEE (reference sequence). CDR3 residues: CASSNRGGYQETQYF. The CDR3 DNA reads as TGTGCCAGCAGCAACAGGGGGGGGTACCAAGAGACCCAGTACTTC.

CDR3 bases: TGTGCCAGCAGCTTAGGGTCGGGAGGGGAGACCCAGTACTTC. Its translation is CASSLGSGGETQYF. V and J are TRBV7-2 and TRBJ2-5; 8 nucleotides line up with TRBD2. CDR3 size: 14 residues. Looked up from germline, CDR1 is SGHTA and CDR2 is FQGNSA. V shed 1 base and J 5 bases; nucleotides not matched to a gene: 3.

This clone was seen a few times. V and J are TRBV28 and TRBJ1-3, with D unresolved. Deletions cut 3 bases from V and 0 bases from J, with 9 bases between. The CDR3 is made up of 15 amino acids. Germline V lookup: CDR1 MDHEN, CDR2 SYDVKM. The CDR3 coding sequence is TGTGCCAGCAGTTTGCTTCTATACTCTGGAAACACCATATATTTT. Protein: CASSLLLYSGNTIYF.

This clone came up a few times. The rearrangement joins TRBV19 to TRBJ2-2; D perhaps matches TRBD1 (5 bases). Germline loops: CDR1 LNHDA, CDR2 SQIVND (reference sequence). The CDR3 totals 13 residues. V was cut by 2 bases and J by 6 bases, with 7 bases left in between. CDR3: CASSIRGAGELFF. The CDR3 DNA is TGTGCCAGTAGTATAAGGGGCGCCGGGGAGCTGTTTTTT.

This chain connects TRBV18 to TRBJ2-7, with D maybe TRBD1 (5 bases). The germline V gene encodes CDR1 KGHSH and CDR2 LQKENI. CDR3 length: 17 residues. The germline V and J ends were trimmed by 4 bases and 2 bases, with 21 bases remaining between them. In nucleotides, the CDR3 is TGTGCCAGCTCACAGGGCAACGAAGACGGACATCCCTACGAGCAGTACTTC. Its translation: CASSQGNEDGHPYEQYF. Full variable domain (missing parts from reference TRBV18 and TRBJ2-7): NAGVMQNPRHLVRRRGQEARLRCSPMKGHSHVYWYRQLPEEGLKFMVYLQKENIIDESGMPKERFSAEFPKEGPSILRIQQVVRGDSAAYFCASSQGNEDGHPYEQYFGPGTRLTVT.

This chain joins TRBV5-1 and TRBJ2-5; 8 positions agree with TRBD1. Germline V gene sequence: CDR1 SGHRS, CDR2 YFSETQ. The CDR3 sequence is 15 residues long. The V and J ends lost 2 bases and 0 bases, in that order; junction bases with no gene match: 3. CDR3 sequence: CASSLGTGNQETQYF. The CDR3 DNA reads as TGCGCCAGCAGCTTAGGGACAGGCAACCAAGAGACCCAGTACTTC.

J is TRBJ1-6 and V is TRBV7-6; 8 bases are a match to TRBD1. This CDR3 spans 17 amino acids. Per germline, CDR1 SGHVS and CDR2 FNYEAQ. The V gene end was trimmed by 1 base and the J gene end by 4 bases; junction bases not matched to a gene: 6. In nucleotides, the CDR3 is TGTGCCAGCAGCTTAGATTCAGGGGGCCATTATAATTCACCCCTCCACTTT. Its protein product is CASSLDSGGHYNSPLHF.